The clone carrying this TCR beta chain was observed a few times. Sequencing was performed with immunoSEQ multiplex PCR; in TCRdb, only in-frame clones are kept and a portion is missing. The sample lists roughly 350,000 clones; 87% were seen once. Seattle researchers signed up patients amid active infection and tracked them longitudinally. This CDR3 comprises 12 residues. Looked up from germline, CDR1 is SQVTM and CDR2 is ANQGSEA. The ends lost 7 bases at V and 3 bases at J; junction bases unmatched: 6. The record originates from a study of blood T cell repertoires in COVID-19. Study overall: Samples of COVID-19 (acute and convalescent) were obtained from the United States, Italy and Spain. Nucleic acid was either cDNA or gDNA, and it came from T cells, B-cell-depleted T cells, or PBMCs.

This receptor was identified in a woman aged 45-60 years with COVID-19, enrolled during active disease. Source material: peripheral blood. The chain combines TRBV29-1 with TRBJ2-7; 7 bases line up with TRBD1. CDR3 in amino acids: CSAAGTDYEQYF. The CDR3 DNA is TGCAGCGCCGCCGGGACAGACTACGAGCAGTACTTC.